Listed here are 19 T cell receptor beta chains from one sample, sequenced in a study of blood T cell repertoires in COVID-19. Method: immunoSEQ multiplex PCR; TCRdb's copy keeps in-frame clones and lacks some. Found here are fewer than 9,500 clones, under 90% of them singletons; the top ten hold approximately 29%. Sequenced sample: peripheral blood. Receptors originate from a human donor in a cohort sampled during active COVID-19.

The chain has TRBV5-1 and TRBJ2-7; TRBD2 agrees at 8 bases. CDR1 SGHRS and CDR2 YFSETQ come from the germline V gene. Trimming at V came to 0 bases and at J to 4 bases, leaving 6 bases not matched to a gene. The CDR3 has 15 residues. CDR3 protein: CASSLDPSGRYEQYV. The CDR3 DNA reads as TGCGCCAGCAGCTTGGACCCTAGCGGGCGATACGAGCAGTACGTC.

The chain joins TRBV18 to TRBJ2-7, with TRBD1 as a possible D gene (6 bases). CDR3 length: 12 residues. Looked up from germline, CDR1 is KGHSH and CDR2 is LQKENI. V was shortened by 6 bases and J by 6 bases, with 12 bases between the two germline ends. The CDR3: CASSLQGFEQYF. Written as DNA, the CDR3 is TGTGCCAGCTCTCTACAGGGTTTCGAGCAGTACTTC.

The chain links TRBV2 to TRBJ2-3; 7 bases line up with TRBD2. The CDR3 has 14 amino acids. The germline V gene encodes CDR1 SNHLY and CDR2 FYNNEI. V was clipped by 7 bases and J by 4 bases; unmatched bases: 8. The chain's CDR3 is CASKGPGGPDTQYF. For the CDR3, the DNA is TGTGCCAGCAAGGGCCCGGGGGGACCAGATACGCAGTATTTT.

The chain recombines TRBV5-6 with TRBJ1-6; 7 bases agree with TRBD1. This CDR3 region has 14 residues. V shed 4 bases, J shed 3 bases, and the junction held 1 base outside the gene matches. Germline V CDR1 and CDR2: SGHDT, YYEEEE. Written as DNA, the CDR3 is TGTGCCAGCAGCGGGACAGACTATAATTCACCCCTCCACTTT. It yields the protein CASSGTDYNSPLHF.

The count of this clone is one. The J gene is TRBJ2-2, the V gene TRBV24-1; D remains unclear. The CDR3 is 17 amino acids. Germline lookup yields CDR1 KGHDR and CDR2 SFDVKD. Deletions cut 3 bases from V and 3 bases from J, with 16 bases between. The CDR3 loop is CATSDGLTPRDTGELFF. In DNA form, the CDR3 reads TGTGCCACCAGTGATGGCTTGACCCCCCGGGACACCGGGGAGCTGTTTTTT.

The chain links TRBV7-2 to TRBJ2-3; D remains unclear. This CDR3 has 15 residues. Germline V gene sequence: CDR1 SGHTA, CDR2 FQGNSA. Trimming removed 2 bases at V and 2 bases at J, with 11 bases between. The CDR3 region has the DNA TGTGCCAGCAGCTTAATGTCGCACTCCACAGATACGCAGTATTTT. Translated: CASSLMSHSTDTQYF.

The gene calls are TRBV7-2 and TRBJ2-7; 10 bases agree with TRBD2. This CDR3 has 15 residues. Trimming took 6 bases from V and 0 from J; bases not matched to a gene: 5. CDR1 and CDR2 (germline): SGHTA, FQGNSA. The CDR3 is CASRSSGGSSYEQYF. Written as DNA, the CDR3 is TGTGCCAGCAGGTCTAGCGGGGGATCCTCCTACGAGCAGTACTTC.

The chain links TRBV10-3 to TRBJ1-1, with 10 bases identical to TRBD1. V lost 10 bases, J lost 4 bases, and 9 bases stayed unmatched. Germline loops: CDR1 ENHRY, CDR2 SYGVKD. The CDR3 runs 14 residues. The CDR3 region has the DNA TGTGCCACCCAGAGCAGACAGGGGGCCACTGAAGCTTTCTTT. This translates into CATQSRQGATEAFF.

This clone came up once. The chain is built from TRBV6-5 and TRBJ2-1, with D possibly matching TRBD1 (6 bases). V was cut by 2 bases and J by 8 bases, with 13 bases left in between. The CDR3 is 14 amino acids. The germline V gene encodes CDR1 MNHEY and CDR2 SVGAGI. The CDR3 reads CASSYEAGVYEQFF. The CDR3 region has the DNA TGTGCCAGCAGTTACGAGGCAGGGGTCTATGAGCAGTTCTTC.

This chain uses TRBV29-1 with TRBJ2-5; D may be TRBD2 (5 bases). V shed 4 bases and J shed 0 bases, with 6 bases lying between them. The CDR3 extends over 12 amino acids. CDR1 is SQVTM, CDR2 ANQGSEA, per germline. The CDR3 is CSVGGYQETQYF. The CDR3, as DNA: TGCAGCGTTGGCGGGTACCAAGAGACCCAGTACTTC.

The chain recombines TRBV9 with TRBJ1-5, with 10 bases lining up with TRBD1. The CDR3 has 13 amino acids. The V gene end was trimmed by 0 bases and the J gene end by 15 bases; junction bases not matched to a gene: 6. Per the germline V gene, CDR1 is SGDLS and CDR2 is YYNGEE. The CDR3 spells CASSVEGTGALHF. CDR3 sequence (DNA): TGTGCCAGCAGCGTAGAAGGGACAGGGGCTCTGCATTTT.

This clone came up a few times. J is TRBJ2-7 and V is TRBV5-5; no definite D call. V dropped 1 base and J dropped 1 base, with 12 bases sitting between them. Germline assignment: CDR1 SGHKS and CDR2 YYEKEE (reference sequence). The CDR3 runs to 15 residues. The CDR3 sequence: CASSLRTSLSYEQYV. The CDR3 nucleotides read TGTGCCAGCAGCTTGCGCACTTCCCTATCCTACGAGCAGTACGTC.

The DNA for the CDR3 is TGTGCCAGCACCTCGACGGACTCGTCGCCCGGGGAGCTGTTTTTT. It translates to CASTSTDSSPGELFF. The rearrangement uses TRBV11-2 and TRBJ2-2; a weak D match, TRBD2 (5 bases). The germline gives CDR1 SGHAT, CDR2 FQNNGV. The length of the CDR3 is 15 residues. The V gene lost 7 bases and the J gene lost 6 bases, with 18 bases spanning the gap.

The J gene is TRBJ1-2, the V gene TRBV2; D gene ambiguous. The ends were cut back, 5 bases at V and 5 bases at J, with 9 bases in the middle. The CDR3 extends over 12 amino acids. Looked up from germline, CDR1 is SNHLY and CDR2 is FYNNEI. The CDR3 region has the DNA TGTGCCAGCAGTCCCTTGGAGTATGGCTACACCTTC. Encoded protein: CASSPLEYGYTF.

This rearrangement joins TRBV12-5 to TRBJ1-1; the D gene is possibly TRBD1 (5 bases). The length of the CDR3 is 15 residues. Germline values: CDR1 LGHNT, CDR2 FRNRAP. V was shortened by 1 base and J by 4 bases, with 13 bases between the two germline ends. This chain's CDR3 is CASGLEIGGSTEAFF. The CDR3 region has the DNA TGTGCTAGTGGTTTGGAAATCGGGGGGTCCACTGAAGCTTTCTTT. The full variable domain, in which reference TRBV12-5 and TRBJ1-1 provide the parts outside the CDR3, is DARVTQTPRHKVTEMGQEVTMRCQPILGHNTVFWYRQTMMQGLELLAYFRNRAPLDDSGMPKDRFSAEMPDATLATLKIQPSEPRDSAVYFCASGLEIGGSTEAFFGQGTRLTVV.

This sequence joins TRBV6-4 and TRBJ2-1; 9 positions match TRBD2. The CDR3 is 15 residues long. J lost 8 bases, V lost 2 bases, and 7 bases had no gene match. Germline V CDR1 and CDR2: MRHNA, SNTAGT. CDR3 amino acids: CASSDRISGSDEQFF. DNA of the CDR3: TGTGCCAGCAGTGACCGGATTAGCGGGAGTGATGAGCAGTTCTTC.

The rearrangement uses TRBV9 and TRBJ2-3; 10 bases map to TRBD2. V was clipped by 3 bases and J by 3 bases; unmatched bases: 4. The length of the CDR3 is 15 residues. Germline V gives CDR1 SGDLS, CDR2 YYNGEE. CDR3 sequence (DNA): TGTGCCAGCAGCGCTTCGGGACTAGCGACAGATACGCAGTATTTT. Translation: CASSASGLATDTQYF.

The genes are TRBV19 and TRBJ1-2; TRBD1 is a possible D gene (6 bases). V was trimmed by 3 bases and J by 7 bases, leaving 15 bases between them. The CDR3 extends over 14 amino acids. Germline CDR1 LNHDA, CDR2 SQIVND (reference sequence). The CDR3 DNA follows: TGTGCCAGTAGTATGACTATGGCAGGGGTTGGCTACACCTTC. Residues: CASSMTMAGVGYTF.

This chain links TRBV5-1 with TRBJ1-3; 8 bases match TRBD1. Germline V gives CDR1 SGHRS, CDR2 YFSETQ. V dropped 6 bases and J dropped 2; count of bases not matched to a gene: 1. The CDR3 runs to 13 residues. The CDR3: CASTRGPGNTIYF. CDR3 DNA: TGCGCCAGCACCAGGGGGCCTGGAAACACCATATATTTT. The whole variable domain, filled in from reference TRBV5-1 and TRBJ1-3, reads KAGVTQTPRYLIKTRGQQVTLSCSPISGHRSVSWYQQTPGQGLQFLFEYFSETQRNKGNFPGRFSGRQFSNSRSEMNVSTLELGDSALYLCASTRGPGNTIYFGEGSWLTVV.